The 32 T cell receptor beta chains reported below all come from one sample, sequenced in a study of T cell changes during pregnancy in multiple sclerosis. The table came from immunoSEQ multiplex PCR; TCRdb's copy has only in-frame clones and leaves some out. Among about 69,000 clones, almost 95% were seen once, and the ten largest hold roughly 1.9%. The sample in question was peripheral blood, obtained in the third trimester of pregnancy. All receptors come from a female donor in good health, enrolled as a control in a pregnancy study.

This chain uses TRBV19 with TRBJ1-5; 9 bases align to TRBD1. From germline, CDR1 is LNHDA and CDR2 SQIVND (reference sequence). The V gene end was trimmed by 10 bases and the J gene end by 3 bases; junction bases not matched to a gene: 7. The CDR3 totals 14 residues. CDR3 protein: CATAGTGPNQPQHF. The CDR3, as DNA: TGTGCCACTGCCGGGACAGGGCCCAATCAGCCCCAGCATTTT. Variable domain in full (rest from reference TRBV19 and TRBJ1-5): DGGITQSPKYLFRKEGQNVTLSCEQNLNHDAMYWYRQDPGQGLRLIYYSQIVNDFQKGDIAEGYSVSREKKESFPLTVTSAQKNPTAFYLCATAGTGPNQPQHFGDGTRLSIL.

CDR3 in amino acids: CASSSRVQGPNEKLFF. The CDR3 DNA reads TGTGCCAGCTCATCGCGGGTGCAAGGGCCGAATGAAAAACTGTTTTTT. The chain recombines TRBV18 with TRBJ1-4; D is unresolved. V lost 5 bases and J 5 bases, leaving 18 bases between the germline ends. Germline CDR1 KGHSH, CDR2 LQKENI. CDR3 length: 16 residues.

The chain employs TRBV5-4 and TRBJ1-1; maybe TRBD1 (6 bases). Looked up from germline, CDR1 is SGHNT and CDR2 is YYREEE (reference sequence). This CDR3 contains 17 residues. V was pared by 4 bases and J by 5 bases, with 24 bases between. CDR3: CASSPRAQGIFGTEAFF. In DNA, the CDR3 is TGTGCCAGCAGCCCGCGGGCCCAGGGGATATTTGGGACTGAAGCTTTCTTT.

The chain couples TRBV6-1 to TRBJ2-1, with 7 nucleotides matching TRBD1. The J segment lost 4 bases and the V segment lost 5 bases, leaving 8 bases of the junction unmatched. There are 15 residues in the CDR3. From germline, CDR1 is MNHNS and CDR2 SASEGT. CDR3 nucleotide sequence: TGTGCCAGCAGTTCAGGGGGAGTTGGGTACAATGAGCAGTTCTTC. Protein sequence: CASSSGGVGYNEQFF.

CDR3 region: CASSVQSPWTGELFF. As DNA, the CDR3 is TGTGCCAGCAGTGTGCAGTCCCCTTGGACCGGGGAGCTGTTTTTT. The chain uses TRBV27 and TRBJ2-2, with no clear D. CDR1 MNHEY and CDR2 SMNVEV come from the germline V gene (reference sequence). Trimming stripped 5 bases from V and 5 bases from J, with 15 bases between. The CDR3 has 15 amino acids.

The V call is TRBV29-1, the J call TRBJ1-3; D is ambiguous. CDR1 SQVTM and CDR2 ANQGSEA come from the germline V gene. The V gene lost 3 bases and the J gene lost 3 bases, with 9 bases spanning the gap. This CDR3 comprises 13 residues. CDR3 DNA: TGCAGCGTTGAGTCCGGGTTTGGAAACACCATATATTTT. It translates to CSVESGFGNTIYF.

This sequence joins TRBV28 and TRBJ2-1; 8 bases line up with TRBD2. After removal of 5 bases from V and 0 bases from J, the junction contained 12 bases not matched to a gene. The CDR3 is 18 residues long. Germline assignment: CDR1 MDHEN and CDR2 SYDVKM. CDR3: CASSPSSGSPSSYNEQFF. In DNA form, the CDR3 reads TGTGCCAGCAGTCCTTCGAGCGGGAGCCCAAGCTCCTACAATGAGCAGTTCTTC.

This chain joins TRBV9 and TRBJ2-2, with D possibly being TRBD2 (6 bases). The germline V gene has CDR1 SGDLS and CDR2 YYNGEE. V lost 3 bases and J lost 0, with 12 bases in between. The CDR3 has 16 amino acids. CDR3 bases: TGTGCCAGCAGCGGATCCCGGGACTCGAACACCGGGGAGCTGTTTTTT. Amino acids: CASSGSRDSNTGELFF.

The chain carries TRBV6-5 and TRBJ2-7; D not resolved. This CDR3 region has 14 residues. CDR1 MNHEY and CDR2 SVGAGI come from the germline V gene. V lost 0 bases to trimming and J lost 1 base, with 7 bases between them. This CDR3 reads CASSYSRGSYEQYF. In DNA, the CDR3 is TGTGCCAGCAGTTACTCCCGAGGTTCCTACGAGCAGTACTTC.

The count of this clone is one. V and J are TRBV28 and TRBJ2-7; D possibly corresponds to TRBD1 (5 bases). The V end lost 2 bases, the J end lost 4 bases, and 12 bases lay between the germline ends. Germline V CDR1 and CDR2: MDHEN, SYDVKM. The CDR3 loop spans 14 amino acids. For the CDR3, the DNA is TGTGCCAGCAGTTTAAGGGCCCAGGGATACGAGCAGTACTTC. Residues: CASSLRAQGYEQYF.

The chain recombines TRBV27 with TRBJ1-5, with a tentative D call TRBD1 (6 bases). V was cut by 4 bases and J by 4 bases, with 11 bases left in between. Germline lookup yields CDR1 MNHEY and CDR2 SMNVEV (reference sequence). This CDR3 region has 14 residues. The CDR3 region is CASSSNTGNQPQHF. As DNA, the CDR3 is TGTGCCAGCAGTTCAAACACAGGGAATCAGCCCCAGCATTTT.

CDR3 nucleotides: TGTGCCAGCAGTGGTACGGGGGCAACTAATGAAAAACTGTTTTTT. Its translation is CASSGTGATNEKLFF. The chain has TRBV2 and TRBJ1-4, with a possible D match to TRBD1 (5 bases). Looked up from germline, CDR1 is SNHLY and CDR2 is FYNNEI. The CDR3 spans 15 residues. V was trimmed by 4 bases and J by 0 bases, leaving 9 bases between them.

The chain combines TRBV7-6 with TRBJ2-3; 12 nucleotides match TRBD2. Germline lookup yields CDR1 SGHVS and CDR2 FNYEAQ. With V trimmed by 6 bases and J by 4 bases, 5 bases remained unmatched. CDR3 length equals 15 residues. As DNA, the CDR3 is TGTGCCAGCAGGGGGACTAGCGGGCGGGCAGATACGCAGTATTTT. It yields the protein CASRGTSGRADTQYF.

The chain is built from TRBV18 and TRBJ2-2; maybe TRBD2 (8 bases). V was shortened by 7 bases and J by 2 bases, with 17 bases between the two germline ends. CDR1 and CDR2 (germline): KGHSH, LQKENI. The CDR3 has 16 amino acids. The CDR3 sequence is CASYGGGTVNTGELFF. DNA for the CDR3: TGTGCCAGCTACGGGGGGGGGACAGTAAACACCGGGGAGCTGTTTTTT. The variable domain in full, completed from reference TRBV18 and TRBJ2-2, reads NAGVMQNPRHLVRRRGQEARLRCSPMKGHSHVYWYRQLPEEGLKFMVYLQKENIIDESGMPKERFSAEFPKEGPSILRIQQVVRGDSAAYFCASYGGGTVNTGELFFGEGSRLTVL.

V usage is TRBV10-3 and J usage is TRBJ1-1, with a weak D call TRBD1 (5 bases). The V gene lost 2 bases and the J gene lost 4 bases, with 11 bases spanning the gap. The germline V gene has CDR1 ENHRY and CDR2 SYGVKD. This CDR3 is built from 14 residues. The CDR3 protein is CAISEVGGTTEAFF. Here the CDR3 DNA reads TGTGCCATCAGTGAGGTTGGGGGGACCACTGAAGCTTTCTTT.

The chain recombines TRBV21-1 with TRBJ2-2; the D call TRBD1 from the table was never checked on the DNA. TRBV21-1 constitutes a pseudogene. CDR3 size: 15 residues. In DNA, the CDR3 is TGTGCCAGCAGCGAACATTTAACAGGGGGTTTTATGCTGTTTTTT. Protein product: CASSEHLTGGFMLFF.

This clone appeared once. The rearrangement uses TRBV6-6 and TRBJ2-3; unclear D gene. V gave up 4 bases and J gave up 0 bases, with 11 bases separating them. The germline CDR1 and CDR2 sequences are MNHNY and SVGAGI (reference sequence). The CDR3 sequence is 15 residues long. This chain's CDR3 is CASSFPRGSTDTQYF. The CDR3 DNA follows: TGTGCCAGCAGTTTCCCTAGAGGTAGCACAGATACGCAGTATTTT.

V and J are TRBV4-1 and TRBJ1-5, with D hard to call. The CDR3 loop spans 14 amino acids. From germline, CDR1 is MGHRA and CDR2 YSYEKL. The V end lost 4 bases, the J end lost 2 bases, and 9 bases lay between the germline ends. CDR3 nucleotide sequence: TGCGCCAGCAGCCTTGGTGGAGGCAATCAGCCCCAGCATTTT. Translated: CASSLGGGNQPQHF.

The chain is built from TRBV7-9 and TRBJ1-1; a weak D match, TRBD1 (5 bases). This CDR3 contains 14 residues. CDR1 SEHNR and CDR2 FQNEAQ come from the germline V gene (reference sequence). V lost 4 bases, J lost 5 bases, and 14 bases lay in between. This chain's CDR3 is CASSSMGGGTEAFF. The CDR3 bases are TGTGCCAGCAGCTCCATGGGGGGTGGGACTGAAGCTTTCTTT.

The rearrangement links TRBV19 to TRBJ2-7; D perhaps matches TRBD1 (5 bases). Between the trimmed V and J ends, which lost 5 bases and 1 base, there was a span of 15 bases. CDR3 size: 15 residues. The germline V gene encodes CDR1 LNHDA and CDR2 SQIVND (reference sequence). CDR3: CASSSSTAPSYEQYF. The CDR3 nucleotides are TGTGCCAGTAGTTCGTCGACAGCTCCTTCCTACGAGCAGTACTTC.

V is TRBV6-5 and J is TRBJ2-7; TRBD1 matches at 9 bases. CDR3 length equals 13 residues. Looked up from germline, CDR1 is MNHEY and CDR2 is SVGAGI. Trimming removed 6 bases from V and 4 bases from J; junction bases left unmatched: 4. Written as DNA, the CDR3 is TGTGCCAGCAGAAGGGACAGGGCTTACGAGCAGTACTTC. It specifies CASRRDRAYEQYF.

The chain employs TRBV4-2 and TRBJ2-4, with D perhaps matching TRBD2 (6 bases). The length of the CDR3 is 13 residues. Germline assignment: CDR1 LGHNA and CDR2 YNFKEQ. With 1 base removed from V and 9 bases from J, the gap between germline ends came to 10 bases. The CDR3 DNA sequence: TGTGCCAGCAGCCAAGGGGGGGAAGTCATTCAGTACTTC. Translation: CASSQGGEVIQYF.

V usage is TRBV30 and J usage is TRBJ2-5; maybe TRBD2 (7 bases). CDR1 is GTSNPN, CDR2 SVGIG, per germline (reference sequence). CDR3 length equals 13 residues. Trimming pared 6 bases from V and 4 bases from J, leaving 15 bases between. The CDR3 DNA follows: TGTGCCTGTCTAGGGGGGGGTTTAGAGACCCAGTACTTC. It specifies CACLGGGLETQYF.

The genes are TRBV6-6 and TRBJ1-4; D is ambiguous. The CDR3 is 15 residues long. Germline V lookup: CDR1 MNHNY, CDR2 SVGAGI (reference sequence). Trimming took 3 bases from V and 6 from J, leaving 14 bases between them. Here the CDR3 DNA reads TGTGCCAGCAGTTATTCACGGGAAACACATGAAAAACTGTTTTTT. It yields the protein CASSYSRETHEKLFF.

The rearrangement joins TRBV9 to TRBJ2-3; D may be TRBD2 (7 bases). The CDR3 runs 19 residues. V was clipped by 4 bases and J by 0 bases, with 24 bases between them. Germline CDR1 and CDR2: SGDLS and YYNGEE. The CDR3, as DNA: TGTGCCAGCAGCCCCCGACTTATGGGGGGGCTCTGGAGCACAGATACGCAGTATTTT. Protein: CASSPRLMGGLWSTDTQYF.

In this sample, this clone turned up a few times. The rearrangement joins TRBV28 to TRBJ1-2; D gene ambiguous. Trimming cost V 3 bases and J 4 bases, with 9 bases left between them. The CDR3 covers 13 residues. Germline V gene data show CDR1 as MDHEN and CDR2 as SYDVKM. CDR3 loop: CASSFGVVYGYTF. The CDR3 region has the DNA TGTGCCAGCAGTTTTGGAGTGGTCTATGGCTACACCTTC.

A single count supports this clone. This chain's CDR3 is CAWSVSTAGYSNQPQHF. The CDR3 nucleotides read TGTGCCTGGAGTGTAAGTACAGCCGGTTATAGCAATCAGCCCCAGCATTTT. J is TRBJ1-5 and V is TRBV30; D is unclear. This CDR3 has 17 amino acids. The germline V gene encodes CDR1 GTSNPN and CDR2 SVGIG (reference sequence). Trimming removed 0 bases at V and 0 bases at J, with 15 bases between.

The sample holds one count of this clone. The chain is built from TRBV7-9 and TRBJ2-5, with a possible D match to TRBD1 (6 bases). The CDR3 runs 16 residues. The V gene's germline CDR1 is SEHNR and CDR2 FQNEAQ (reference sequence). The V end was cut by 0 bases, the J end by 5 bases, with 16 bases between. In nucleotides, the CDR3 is TGTGCCAGCAGCTTAGCGCCAGGGGCGGTGGGGGAGACCCAGTACTTC. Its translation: CASSLAPGAVGETQYF.

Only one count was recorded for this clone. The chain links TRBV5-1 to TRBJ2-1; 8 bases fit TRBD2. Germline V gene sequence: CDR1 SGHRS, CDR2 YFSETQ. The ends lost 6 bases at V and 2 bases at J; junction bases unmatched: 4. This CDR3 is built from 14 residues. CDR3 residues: CASNPGLAYNEQFF. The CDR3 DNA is TGCGCCAGCAACCCGGGACTAGCCTACAATGAGCAGTTCTTC.

CDR3 in DNA: TGTGCAAGTCGCTTAGTTGGCGGGGGGGTGGATACGCAGTATTTT. This codes for CASRLVGGGVDTQYF. The chain couples TRBV12-2 to TRBJ2-3; the table names TRBD2, a call not compared with the DNA. TRBV12-2 is flagged as a pseudogene. This CDR3 is built from 15 residues.

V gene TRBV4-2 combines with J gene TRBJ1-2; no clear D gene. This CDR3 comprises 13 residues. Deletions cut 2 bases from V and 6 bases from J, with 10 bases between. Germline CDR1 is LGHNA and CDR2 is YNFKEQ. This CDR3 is CASSQRNQDGYTF. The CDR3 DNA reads TGTGCCAGCAGCCAAAGAAATCAGGATGGCTACACCTTC.

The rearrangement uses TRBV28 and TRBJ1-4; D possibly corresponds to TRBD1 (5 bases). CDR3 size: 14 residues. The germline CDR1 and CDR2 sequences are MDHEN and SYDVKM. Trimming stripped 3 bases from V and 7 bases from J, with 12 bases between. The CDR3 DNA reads TGTGCCAGCAGTTTTAGGGGAGGATCTGAAAAACTGTTTTTT. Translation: CASSFRGGSEKLFF. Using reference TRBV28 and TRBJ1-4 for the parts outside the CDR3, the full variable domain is DVKVTQSSRYLVKRTGEKVFLECVQDMDHENMFWYRQDPGLGLRLIYFSYDVKMKEKGDIPEGYSVSREKKERFSLILESASTNQTSMYLCASSFRGGSEKLFFGSGTQLSVL.